The 17 T cell receptor beta chains presented below share a single source sample, sequenced in a study of blood T cells in healthy people across ages. Using a J-beta primer mix together with a sample-barcoded 5' primer, a second PCR was run for roughly 7 to 12 cycles. TCRdb re-called the 5' RACE reads with MiXCR, one entry per CDR3 protein. This table holds around 1,100,000 distinct CDR3 sequences, around two fifths found once. Sequenced material: blood. The receptors here all came from a man younger than 35 in good health.

The chain has TRBV5-1 and TRBJ1-2; perhaps TRBD1 as D (5 bases). This CDR3 spans 16 amino acids. Looked up from germline, CDR1 is SGHRS and CDR2 is YFSETQ. The V end lost 4 bases, the J end lost 4 bases, and 20 bases lay between the germline ends. CDR3: CASSPSGGVLSYGYTF. CDR3 in DNA: TGCGCCAGCAGCCCCAGTGGAGGGGTGCTTAGCTATGGCTACACCTTC.

Regarding this clonotype: One junction end disagrees with the germline gene, perhaps due to a read error. The V and J genes are TRBV10-3 and TRBJ2-7; D possibly matches TRBD1 or TRBD2 (6 bases each). CDR3 length: 13 amino acids. Germline CDR1 ENHRY, CDR2 SYGVKD. In DNA form, the CDR3 reads TGTGCCATCGGTGACAGGAGGGGCAATGAGCAGTACTTC. Translating it yields CAIGDRRGNEQYF.

The chain carries TRBV12-3 or TRBV12-4 and TRBJ2-1; perhaps TRBD2 as D (5 bases). Trimming pared 5 bases from V and 0 bases from J, leaving 11 bases between. CDR3 size: 15 residues. The CDR3: CASSGLWSSYNEQFF. For the CDR3, the DNA is TGTGCCAGCAGTGGACTGTGGAGCTCCTACAATGAGCAGTTCTTC.

This chain joins TRBV20-1 and TRBJ2-5; D ambiguous. Trimming shortened V by 2 bases and J by 4 bases, and 5 bases separated the two germline ends. Germline V gives CDR1 DFQATT, CDR2 SNEGSKA (reference sequence). The CDR3 is 11 amino acids. The DNA for the CDR3 is TGCAGTGCTAGAAAGGGAGAGACCCAGTACTTC. Amino acid sequence: CSARKGETQYF.

This clonotype was found a few times. This clone may be a read error of a much larger clone one base away. This chain joins TRBV2 and TRBJ1-2; tentatively, D is TRBD1 (5 bases). CDR1 and CDR2 from the germline V gene are SNHLY and FYNNEI. The CDR3 consists of 15 residues. Trimming removed 8 bases from V and 4 bases from J, with 20 bases in between. CDR3 bases: TGTGCCAGCCTCAAAGGTGGGGGGGGATTCTATGGCTACACCTTC. Translated: CASLKGGGGFYGYTF. Drawing the rest from reference TRBV2 and TRBJ1-2, the complete variable domain is EPEVTQTPSHQVTQMGQEVILRCVPISNHLYFYWYRQILGQKVEFLVSFYNNEISEKSEIFDDQFSVERPDGSNFTLKIRSTKLEDSAMYFCASLKGGGGFYGYTFGSGTRLTVV.

The chain links TRBV6-2 or TRBV6-3 to TRBJ2-1; 9 nucleotides line up with TRBD1. Germline CDR1 reads MNHEY; CDR2 reads SVGEGT. The CDR3 is made up of 15 amino acids. V shed 5 bases, J shed 7 bases, and the junction held 9 bases outside the gene matches. CDR3 protein: CASSKTGQGSNEQFF. CDR3 DNA: TGTGCCAGCAGTAAGACGGGACAGGGTTCAAATGAGCAGTTCTTC.

CDR3 nucleotides: TGTGCCAGCAGCCAACCCCGACTAGCGGAGAAGAATGCCGAGCAGTACTTC. This sequence encodes CASSQPRLAEKNAEQYF. The genes are TRBV16 and TRBJ2-4, with TRBD2 matching over 9 bases. The better agreement between TRBJ2-7 and the DNA end casts doubt on the J call. Per the germline V gene, CDR1 is KGHSY and CDR2 is FQNENV. The CDR3 covers 17 residues.

This clonotype came up a few times. CDR3 nucleotides: TGTGCCAGCAGTGACCGACAGGGGGGCCACGAGCAGTACTTC. This gives the protein CASSDRQGGHEQYF. This chain links TRBV25-1 with TRBJ2-5; 9 bases are a match to TRBD1. The J call is uncertain, as TRBJ2-7 better fits the DNA end. The V gene's germline CDR1 is MGHDK and CDR2 SYGVNS. The CDR3 is 14 residues long.

V is TRBV11-2 and J is TRBJ2-7; D might be TRBD2 (5 bases). The CDR3 is 15 amino acids. With 0 bases removed from V and 7 bases from J, the gap between germline ends came to 16 bases. CDR1 and CDR2 from the germline V gene are SGHAT and FQNNGV. The CDR3 spells CASSLESGMGYEQYF. CDR3 DNA sequence: TGTGCCAGCAGCTTAGAGTCGGGAATGGGGTATGAGCAGTACTTC.

The chain employs TRBV7-9 and TRBJ2-4; 8 bases are shared with TRBD2. With V trimmed by 4 bases and J by 5 bases, 10 bases remained unmatched. Germline assignment: CDR1 SEHNR and CDR2 FQNEAQ (reference sequence). The CDR3 runs to 16 residues. CDR3 nucleotide sequence: TGTGCCAGCAGCTCCCGACTAGCGAATAGTCAAAACATTCAGTACTTC. It encodes CASSSRLANSQNIQYF.

This clonotype was seen more than once but under ten times. The genes are TRBV20-1 and TRBJ2-1; D not resolved. Trimming removed 2 bases at V and 8 bases at J, with 10 bases between. CDR3 size: 12 residues. Germline loops: CDR1 DFQATT, CDR2 SNEGSKA (reference sequence). The CDR3 region has the DNA TGCAGTGCTAGAAAAGGCGGATATGAGCAGTTCTTC. It codes for CSARKGGYEQFF.

This clonotype was observed at least ten times. The rearrangement links TRBV20-1 to TRBJ2-5; 9 nucleotides agree with TRBD2. Germline V gene lookup returns CDR1 DFQATT and CDR2 SNEGSKA (reference sequence). J lost 3 bases, V lost 5 bases, and 10 bases had no gene match. This CDR3 comprises 15 residues. CDR3 amino acids: CSAPNPGTSKETQYF. The CDR3 DNA reads TGCAGTGCTCCCAACCCCGGGACTAGCAAAGAGACCCAGTACTTC.

In this sample, this clonotype turned up a few times. The chain's CDR3 is CSAQEGRQSAKNIQYF. The CDR3 bases are TGCAGTGCTCAAGAGGGGAGACAGTCAGCCAAAAACATTCAGTACTTC. V and J are TRBV20-1 and TRBJ2-4; tentatively, D is TRBD1 or TRBD2 (5 bases each). The germline V gene encodes CDR1 DFQATT and CDR2 SNEGSKA (reference sequence). V was shortened by 5 bases and J by 0 bases, with 17 bases between the two germline ends. This CDR3 region has 16 residues.

The table lists this clonotype with a few counts. The chain links TRBV2 to TRBJ2-1; D remains ambiguous. CDR3 size: 16 residues. V was trimmed by 2 bases and J by 10 bases, leaving 21 bases between them. CDR1 and CDR2 (germline): SNHLY, FYNNEI. CDR3 in DNA: TGTGCCAGCAGTGAAAGAAGGAACCTGAGAAATACCGAGCAGTTCTTC. This encodes CASSERRNLRNTEQFF.

V is TRBV7-9 and J is TRBJ2-1; 14 bases align to TRBD2. CDR1 is SEHNR and CDR2 is FQNEAQ in the germline V gene (reference sequence). The junction had 8 bases not matched to a gene; V was cut back by 1 base and J by 6 bases. The CDR3 runs to 18 residues. CDR3 in amino acids: CASSLVWVGTSGSNEQFF. For the CDR3, the DNA is TGTGCCAGCAGCTTAGTTTGGGTTGGGACTAGCGGGAGCAATGAGCAGTTCTTC.

Comment on this clonotype: A junction end diverges from the germline sequence, so it may reflect a read error. V and J are TRBV12-5 and TRBJ2-1; 7 positions agree with TRBD2. The CDR3 runs 16 residues. CDR1 is LGHNT and CDR2 is FRNRAP in the germline V gene. This CDR3 is CTSGTSTSLTYNEQFF. The CDR3 coding sequence is TGTACTAGTGGTACCTCGACTAGCCTTACTTACAATGAGCAGTTCTTC.

The table lists this clonotype with a count of one. For the CDR3, the DNA is TGTGCCAGCAGCTTAGGGGTCTTAGGGGCCAACGTCCTGACTTTC. As protein: CASSLGVLGANVLTF. This rearrangement joins TRBV7-9 to TRBJ2-6, with unresolved D. V lost 1 base, J lost 4 bases, and 8 bases lay in between. The length of the CDR3 is 15 residues. Germline V gene sequence: CDR1 SEHNR, CDR2 FQNEAQ (reference sequence).